This TCR beta chain derives from a study of regulatory T cells in long-lasting Graves disease (dated by TCRdb to about 2021). A note on the overall study: Persistent Graves' disease meant more than 5 years of antithyroid drug treatment with TSH receptor autoantibodies that stayed positive. Peripheral blood TCR sequencing and RNA sequencing compared persistent Graves' disease patients with newly diagnosed Graves' disease patients. Persistent Graves' disease patients in the clinical cohort had taken antithyroid drugs for about 10.3 years on average. The study took place in China and was registered as a clinical trial. TCR sequencing covered about 13 persistent and approximately 20 newly diagnosed Graves' disease patients, around 33 samples in total.

The time point label here, explained by the study, means: persistent/refractory GD, antithyroid drugs over 5 years with positive TRAb. For both TCR sequencing and RNA sequencing, RNA was extracted from PBMCs using TRIzol. The diagnosis of Graves' disease followed American Thyroid Association guidelines. Recruitment of patients was carried out at an endocrinology department in Xi'an, China. Each patient gave 7 to 9.5 milliliters of peripheral blood, collected in an EDTA anticoagulant tube. PBMCs were isolated by Ficoll Paque Plus density gradient separation without further T cell sorting. An Agilent 2100 Bioanalyzer and agarose gel were used to check RNA quality, and a NanoDrop 2000 was used to measure RNA concentration. Overall study outcomes, separate from this receptor: Sequencing and analysis were restricted to the TCR beta chain. Persistent disease showed preferential use of TRBV28, TRBJ1-2 and TRBJ2-5, whereas newly diagnosed disease favored TRBV20-1 and TRBJ2-1. Persistent patients shared more public clonotypes among themselves (2,741) than newly diagnosed patients did (approximately 970). As a limitation, the authors acknowledged that the small sample size may reduce accuracy. Compared with newly diagnosed patients, patients with persistent Graves' disease had lower TCR Shannon entropy and fewer highly expanded clones, which suggests clonal expansion. Peripheral blood alone was examined, since thyroid tissue, which constituted the primary lesion, could not be accessed.

The CDR3 sequence holds 17 residues, the cysteine and phenylalanine included. The kept DNA is CDR3 alone, 51 bases in frame from the first base. From the germline V gene, CDR1 is MDHEN and CDR2 is SYDVKM. V is shortened by 0 bases, J by 5 bases, and the region joining them spans 17 bases. Libraries were prepared through multiplex PCR. TCRdb lists the instrument as Illumina HiSeq 4000. To build TCR beta libraries, CDR3 regions were amplified by Arm-PCR using iRepertoire HTBI primers. Gel purification was performed on PCR products prior to sequencing. As for how the authors treated the data: Gene usage analysis of CDR3 amino acid clonotypes used the 55 to 65 TRBV and more than 13 TRBJ segments found across samples. COPE and FqMerger were used to merge the filtered high-quality paired reads into contigs. Contigs were aligned with BLAST to IMGT TRBV, TRBD and TRBJ reference genes, and CDR3 was defined per IMGT. Clonotypes above 0.1% frequency were classified as highly expanded clones. Repertoire diversity was measured by Shannon entropy, and V-J evenness by the Gini coefficient. Public clonotypes were defined as clonotypes shared by more than one individual. In-frame beta chains were kept once TCRdb had trimmed the public reads at Q25 with fastp and called clones with MiXCR. Identical CDR3 proteins give one entry, which carries the most common genes and DNA. These V and J calls derive from TCRdb rather than the authors' analysis. A total of 360,000 or so distinct CDR3 sequences appear in this sample, approximately 23% of them only once. Of the sample, around 30% is held by the ten largest clones.

The sample holds many counts of this clonotype. Its antigen is not yet known. Qualities for individual bases were not recorded, and no much larger clone is one base off. This TCR came from a woman between 40 and 55 years old with Graves disease. Donor details come from another sample of the same person, matched by shared clones. The source was peripheral blood mononuclear cells (PBMCs), collected when the disease was refractory, from a patient treated with antithyroid drugs. The chain is encoded by TRBV28 joined to TRBJ2-1; the D gene is perhaps TRBD2, from 6 matching bases. The CDR3 in this case is CASSLWLPGLPHNEQFF. Here is the DNA: TGTGCCAGCAGTTTATGGCTTCCGGGACTGCCACACAATGAGCAGTTCTTC.